This T cell receptor beta chain emerged from a study of cytomegalovirus exposure and HLA in healthy donors (dated by TCRdb to the late 2010s). Study-wide context: In an earlier analysis of under 600 of the donors, approximately 300 Gb of sequence data and 100 million or so unique TCR beta sequences from 150 million to 200 million T cells were reported. An early release that covered 500 to 800 HLA-typed donors contained approximately 300 gigabases of sequencing data and 75 million to 100 million unique TCR sequences. Of the roughly 400 genotyped donors, 65% to 90% fell in the genetic ancestry cluster associated with self-reported Caucasian donors. The study aimed to test whether cataloging public T cell receptors could reveal signatures of past pathogen exposure. Using immunosequencing, the study profiled T cell repertoires from roughly 650 subjects and related those repertoires to cytomegalovirus serostatus. A separate validation cohort of roughly 130 different subjects was used in addition to the approximately 700-subject first cohort. The study combined high-throughput TCR immunosequencing, statistical association of individual TCRs with disease status, and machine learning to predict cytomegalovirus infection status. To study patterns of TCR occurrence, a later analysis re-analyzed previously published TCR beta repertoires from just over 650 donors and added high-resolution HLA genotyping. The later analysis used no new phenotypic data to find candidate immune exposures, relying instead on TCR beta sequences and their occurrence across donors. An earlier analysis of around 540 of the donors applied high-throughput TCR beta sequencing to assess whether each TCR beta V gene segment acted as functional or pseudogenic. Donor age, sex, ethnicity and CMV serostatus were compiled together with the repertoire data. A later genetic analysis used genome-wide SNP genotypes for about 60% of the roughly 700 donors, treating that subset as a discovery cohort. Every repertoire in the discovery cohort had been generated on one and the same sequencing platform. HLA typing covered class I and class II loci at four-digit resolution. The number of donors typed differed by locus, with roughly 629-640 for A, B, C, DRB1 and DQB1, around 500 for DQA1, 600 to 610 for DPA1, and approximately 470 for DPB1. Because of strong linkage in the cohort, five DR-DQ haplotypes were treated as single units for association and clustering. On average, over 200,000 unique TCR beta nucleotide sequences were sequenced per donor among 398 genotyped donors of the cohort, with roughly 18% of those sequences being non-productive. Overall study results and their limits: A few of the identified cytomegalovirus-associated TCR beta chains were confirmed in vitro to be specific for cytomegalovirus antigens. Specific HLA alleles were associated with roughly 16,000 TCR beta sequences at a false discovery rate of 0.05 in a later analysis. A later genetic analysis reported fewer N-insertions in productive TCRs among donors in an Asian-associated ancestry cluster than the 666-donor mean. CMV serostatus was the only immune exposure information available for the cohort. In both the original and validation cohorts, the classifier was reported to diagnose cytomegalovirus status with high specificity and sensitivity. Linkage disequilibrium might explain the correlated functional status among segregating V segments, but an unknown experimental factor could not be excluded. Broadly in line with IMGT annotations, most TCR beta V segments showed up in productive rearrangements about 90% or about 30% of the time in an earlier analysis of under 700 of the donors. A further reported finding was that TCR beta sequences accurately predicted the HLA-A and HLA-B alleles for most subjects in the first cohort. In a later genetic analysis, a missense DCLRE1C variant was associated with V-gene and J-gene trimming of TCR beta chains, and the association was replicated in an independent cohort. A later analysis reported that several top co-occurrence clusters appeared linked to parvovirus B19, influenza, CMV and Epstein-Barr virus. In a later analysis, the rate of TCR association differed among HLA loci, with DRB1 alleles having the most associated TCRs and HLA-C alleles having the fewest. The earlier analysis of approximately 590 of the donors excluded 15 to 20 rarely observed V segments, including chromosome 9 orphons, because counts were too low. A cluster of highly shared sequence variants was judged likely to be a technical artifact of the sequencing pipeline. Sequencing depth was assumed to be roughly uniform across donors in the presence/absence analyses, though that assumption may not hold. When HLA alleles, especially DR and DQ, strongly co-occurred, TCR associations were difficult to assign to individual alleles. Compared with equally common non-associated chains, HLA-associated TCR beta chains in a later analysis were more clonally expanded and had lower generation probabilities. HLA typing was unavailable for some donors at each locus, so association tests used only the typed subset. Some IMGT-functional V segments, including TRBV6-2 and TRBV6-3, could not be told apart with the 87-base-pair reads, so those segments were excluded. The study gave a list of under 200 TCR beta chains associated with cytomegalovirus. This cohort had only TCR beta chains sequenced, and the lack of alpha or paired-chain data limited which features could be detected. It was suggested by the authors that the approach could potentially be generalized to other disease states and immunological phenotypes. Most TCR sequences were seen in very few donors, while some public TCRs were found in many individuals. In a later analysis, most CMV-associated TCR beta chains were found to appear HLA-restricted, with HLA associations seemingly driven largely by CMV exposure.

The library was built by means of the immunoSEQ multiplex PCR assay. The multiplex PCR relied on a mix of 60 forward primers for TCR Vbeta segments and 13 reverse primers for TCR Jbeta segments. A multiplex PCR assay on genomic DNA amplified the CDR3 region of rearranged TCR beta genes. The Illumina HiSeq System was used to sequence the amplified TCR beta libraries as 87-base-pair reads. The published analysis was carried out like this. A later analysis tallied 75 million to 95 million unique TCR beta chains across the approximately 670 repertoires, and about 10 million of those chains were shared by two or more donors. Raw reads were error-corrected and collapsed into unique sequences with a nearest-neighbor algorithm that merged closely related sequences to remove PCR and sequencing errors. To assign V, D and J gene segments, CDR3 sequences were aligned to IMGT reference sequences. For a sequence to be retained, a match of at least six nucleotides to both a V gene segment and a J gene segment was required. A rearrangement counted as productive if the CDR3 had no stop codons and remained in frame with V and J, and every other rearrangement counted as non-productive. Following IMGT convention, CDR3 was defined as the stretch from the second conserved V-encoded cysteine to the conserved J-encoded phenylalanine. The earlier analysis of more than 450 of the donors excluded sequences that lacked an unambiguous match to a single V gene segment. An earlier analysis of over 450 of the donors classified V segments as functional when productive rearrangements were above 56.7% and as segregating when the standard deviation between donors was above 5%. A statistical classification framework was built to diagnose cytomegalovirus status from the catalog of TCR beta chain sequences. A later analysis assigned V and J genes by comparing TCR nucleotide sequences with IMGT/GENE-DB human TR gene sequences. In a later analysis, CDR3 sequences and most-parsimonious VDJ recombination scenarios were assigned using the TCRdist pipeline. A later analysis defined each TCR beta chain by its CDR3 amino acid sequence plus V-gene family, and excluded reads lacking a unique V-gene family. A later analysis removed 500 to 600 highly shared, low-generation-probability nucleotide sequences to deal with suspected cross-contamination and a sequencing artifact. In a later analysis, a clonal expansion index was calculated for each public chain from normalized within-repertoire ranks of inferred template counts. In a later analysis, generation probabilities were computed with a VDJ recombination model fitted to out-of-frame rearrangements, and the resulting probabilities were checked against IGoR. In a later analysis, TCR-TCR, TCR-HLA and TCR-CMV co-occurrence was scored with hypergeometric tests, and a repertoire-size bias correction was applied to TCR pairs. To estimate false discovery rates, a later analysis permuted the HLA or CMV assignments 20 times. In a later analysis, co-occurring TCRs were grouped using DBSCAN, with TCRdist sequence similarity added in when clustering inside HLA-allele-positive subsets. Repertoires with fewer than 30,000 or more than 120,000 public chains, plus five repertoires with anomalous nucleotide sharing, were excluded from co-occurrence clustering. The immuneACCESS repertoire file appears here via TCRdb, limited to in-frame rearrangements. These files lack a portion of the clones; in checked studies, under half of the deficit traces to unresolved V genes, and the cause of the others is not known. V, J and clone size reflect that table, while D and trimming were determined from the DNA. This sample has about 180,000 clones in its table, and over 80% of those were observed once. Clones ranked in the top ten supply about 1.5% of the sample.

As encoded in the germline V gene, CDR1 is KGHSH while CDR2 is LQKENI. Trimming accounts for 3 bases at V and 7 bases at J, while the number of junction bases matched to no gene is 9. The CDR3 sequence holds 15 residues, the cysteine and phenylalanine included. The kept DNA is CDR3 alone, 45 bases in frame from the first base. In total, 630 or so healthy bone marrow donors made up the cohort. Cohort members were all nominally healthy when sampled, although unrecorded immune exposures were likely present. The donor tested CMV seronegative and was one of the 352 seronegative cohort members. Every donor gave a peripheral blood sample, and the peripheral blood mononuclear cells from that sample were used for TCR beta sequencing. Genomic DNA extraction from the blood cell samples was performed with the Qiagen DNeasy Blood Extraction Kit. As regards this clone: The antigen it recognizes is unknown. Nothing much larger sits one base from this clone, and base qualities are not available.

The sample comprised PBMCs. The clonotype was recovered from a man aged 35 to 55 in good health and CMV-seronegative. The V and J segments used are TRBV18 and TRBJ2-1, with TRBD2 matching 7 junction bases. The nucleotide sequence reads TGTGCCAGCTCACCCAGCGCGGGAGTGGAAAATGAGCAGTTCTTC. It codes for CASSPSAGVENEQFF.